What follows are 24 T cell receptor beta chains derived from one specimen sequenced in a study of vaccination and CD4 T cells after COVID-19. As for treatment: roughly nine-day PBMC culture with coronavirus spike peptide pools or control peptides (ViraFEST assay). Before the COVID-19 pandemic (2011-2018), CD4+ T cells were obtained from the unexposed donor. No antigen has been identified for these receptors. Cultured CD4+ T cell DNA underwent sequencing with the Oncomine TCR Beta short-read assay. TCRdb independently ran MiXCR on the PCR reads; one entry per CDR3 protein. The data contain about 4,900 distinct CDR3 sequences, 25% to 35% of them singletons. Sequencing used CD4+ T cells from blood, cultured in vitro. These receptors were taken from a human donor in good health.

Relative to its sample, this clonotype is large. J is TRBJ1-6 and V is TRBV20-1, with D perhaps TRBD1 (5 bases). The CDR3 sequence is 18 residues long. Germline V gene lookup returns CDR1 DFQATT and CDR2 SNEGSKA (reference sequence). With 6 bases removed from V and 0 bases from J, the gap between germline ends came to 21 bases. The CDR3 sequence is CSARIRRSGSSYNSPLHF. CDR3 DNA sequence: TGCAGTGCCCGAATCCGGCGGTCAGGGAGCTCCTATAATTCACCCCTCCACTTT.

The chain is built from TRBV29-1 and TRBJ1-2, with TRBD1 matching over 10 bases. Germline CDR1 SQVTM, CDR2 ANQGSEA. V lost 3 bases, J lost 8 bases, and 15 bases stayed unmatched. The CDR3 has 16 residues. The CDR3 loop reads CSVDPTGGLPPQGYTF. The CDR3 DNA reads TGCAGCGTTGACCCGACAGGGGGCCTCCCCCCTCAAGGCTACACCTTC.

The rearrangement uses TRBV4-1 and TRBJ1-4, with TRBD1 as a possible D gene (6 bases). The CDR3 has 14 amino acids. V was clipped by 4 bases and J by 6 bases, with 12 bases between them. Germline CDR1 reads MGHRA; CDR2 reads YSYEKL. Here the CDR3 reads CASSPWDTDEKLFF. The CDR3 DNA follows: TGCGCCAGCAGCCCCTGGGACACGGATGAAAAACTGTTTTTT.

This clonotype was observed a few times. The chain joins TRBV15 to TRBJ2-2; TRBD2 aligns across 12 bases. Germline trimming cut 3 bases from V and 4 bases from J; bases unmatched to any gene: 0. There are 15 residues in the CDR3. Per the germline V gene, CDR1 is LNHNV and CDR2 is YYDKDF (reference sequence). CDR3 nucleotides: TGTGCCACCAGCAGGGGACTAGCGGGCACCGGGGAGCTGTTTTTT. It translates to CATSRGLAGTGELFF.

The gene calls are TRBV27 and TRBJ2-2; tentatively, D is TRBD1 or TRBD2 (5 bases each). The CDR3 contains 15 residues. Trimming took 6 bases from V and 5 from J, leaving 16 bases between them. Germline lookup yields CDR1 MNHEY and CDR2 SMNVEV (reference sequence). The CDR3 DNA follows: TGTGCCAGCAGGGGGGACCAAACGGGGACCGGGGAGCTGTTTTTT. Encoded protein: CASRGDQTGTGELFF.

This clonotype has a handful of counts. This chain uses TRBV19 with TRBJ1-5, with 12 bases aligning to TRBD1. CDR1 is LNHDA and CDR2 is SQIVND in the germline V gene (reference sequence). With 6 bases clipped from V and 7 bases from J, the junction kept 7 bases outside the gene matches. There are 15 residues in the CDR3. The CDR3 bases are TGTGCCAGTAGGCCGGGACAGGGGGCTCACCAGCCCCAGCATTTT. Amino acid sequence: CASRPGQGAHQPQHF.

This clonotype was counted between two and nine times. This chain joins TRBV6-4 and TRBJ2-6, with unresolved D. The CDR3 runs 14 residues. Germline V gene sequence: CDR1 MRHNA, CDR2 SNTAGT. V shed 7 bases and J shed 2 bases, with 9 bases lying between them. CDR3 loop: CASKLDAGANVLTF. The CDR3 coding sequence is TGTGCCAGCAAGCTTGATGCTGGGGCCAACGTCCTGACTTTC.

The CDR3 protein is CASSPLVTPGQRNTEAFF. The CDR3 coding sequence is TGTGCCAGCAGCCCCCTCGTTACGCCGGGACAGAGGAACACTGAAGCTTTCTTT. This sequence joins TRBV5-6 and TRBJ1-1; 7 bases map to TRBD1. There are 18 residues in the CDR3. Germline V gene data show CDR1 as SGHDT and CDR2 as YYEEEE. V was clipped by 4 bases and J by 1 base; unmatched bases: 16.

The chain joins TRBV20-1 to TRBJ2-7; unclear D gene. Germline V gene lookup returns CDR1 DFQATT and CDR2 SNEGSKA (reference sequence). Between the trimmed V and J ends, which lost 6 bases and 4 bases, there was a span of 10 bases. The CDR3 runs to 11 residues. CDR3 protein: CSAAAGYEQYF. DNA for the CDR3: TGCAGTGCGGCCGCTGGATACGAGCAGTACTTC.

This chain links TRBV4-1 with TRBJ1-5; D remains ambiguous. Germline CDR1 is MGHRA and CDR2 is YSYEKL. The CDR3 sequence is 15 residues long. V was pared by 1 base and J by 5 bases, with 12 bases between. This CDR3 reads CASSQGHLTDQPQHF. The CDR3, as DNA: TGCGCCAGCAGCCAAGGCCATCTTACCGATCAGCCCCAGCATTTT.

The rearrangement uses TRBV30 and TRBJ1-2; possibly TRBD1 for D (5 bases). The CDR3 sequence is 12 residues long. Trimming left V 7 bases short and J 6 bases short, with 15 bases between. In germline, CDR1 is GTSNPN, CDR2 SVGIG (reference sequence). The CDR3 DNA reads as TGTGCCTACCAGAGGGACGTCGATGGCTACACCTTC. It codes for CAYQRDVDGYTF.

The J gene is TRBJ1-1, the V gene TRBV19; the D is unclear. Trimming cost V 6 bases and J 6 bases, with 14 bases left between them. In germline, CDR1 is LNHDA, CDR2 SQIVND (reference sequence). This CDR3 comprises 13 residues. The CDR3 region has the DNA TGTGCCAGTAGAGGGCAGCTCCTCGCTGAAGCTTTCTTT. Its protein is CASRGQLLAEAFF.

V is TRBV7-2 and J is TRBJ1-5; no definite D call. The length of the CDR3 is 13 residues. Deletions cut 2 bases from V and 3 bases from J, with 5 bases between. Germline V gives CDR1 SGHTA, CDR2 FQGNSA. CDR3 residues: CASSLPYNQPQHF. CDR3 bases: TGTGCCAGCAGCTTACCCTACAATCAGCCCCAGCATTTT.

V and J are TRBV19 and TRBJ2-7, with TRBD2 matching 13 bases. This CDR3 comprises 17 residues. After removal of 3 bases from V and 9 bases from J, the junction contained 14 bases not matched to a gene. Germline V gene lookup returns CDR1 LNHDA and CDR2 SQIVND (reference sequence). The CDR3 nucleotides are TGTGCCAGTAGTATCCGGACCGGACTAGCGGGGGAAACCTGGCAGTACTTC. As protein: CASSIRTGLAGETWQYF.

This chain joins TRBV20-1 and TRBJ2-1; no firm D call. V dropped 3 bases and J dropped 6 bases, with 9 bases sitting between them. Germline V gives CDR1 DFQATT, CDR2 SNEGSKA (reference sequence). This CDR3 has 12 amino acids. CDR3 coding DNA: TGCAGTGCTAGTTTTTCTCCCAATGAGCAGTTCTTC. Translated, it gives CSASFSPNEQFF.

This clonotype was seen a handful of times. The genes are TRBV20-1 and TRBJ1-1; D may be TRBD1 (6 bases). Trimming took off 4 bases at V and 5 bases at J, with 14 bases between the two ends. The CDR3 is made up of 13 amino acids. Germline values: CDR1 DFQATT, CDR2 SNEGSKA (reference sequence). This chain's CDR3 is CSAKQGEETEAFF. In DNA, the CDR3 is TGCAGTGCTAAACAGGGCGAGGAGACTGAAGCTTTCTTT.

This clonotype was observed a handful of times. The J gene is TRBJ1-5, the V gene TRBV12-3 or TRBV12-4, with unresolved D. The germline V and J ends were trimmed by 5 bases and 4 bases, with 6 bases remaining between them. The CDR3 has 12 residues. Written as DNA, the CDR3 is TGTGCCAGCAGTAGAGTTAATCAGCCCCAGCATTTT. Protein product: CASSRVNQPQHF.

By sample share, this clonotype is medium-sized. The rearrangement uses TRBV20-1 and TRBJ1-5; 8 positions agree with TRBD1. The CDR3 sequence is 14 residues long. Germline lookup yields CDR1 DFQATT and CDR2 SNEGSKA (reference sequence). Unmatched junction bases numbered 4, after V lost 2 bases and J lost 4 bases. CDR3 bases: TGCAGTGCTAGATTAGGACAGGGTAATCAGCCCCAGCATTTT. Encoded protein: CSARLGQGNQPQHF.

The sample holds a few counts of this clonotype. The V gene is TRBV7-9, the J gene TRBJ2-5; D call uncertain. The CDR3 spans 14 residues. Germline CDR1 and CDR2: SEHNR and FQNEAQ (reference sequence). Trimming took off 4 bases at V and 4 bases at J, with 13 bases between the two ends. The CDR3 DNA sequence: TGTGCCAGCAGCTCGGACCTGACCCTAGAGACCCAGTACTTC. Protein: CASSSDLTLETQYF.

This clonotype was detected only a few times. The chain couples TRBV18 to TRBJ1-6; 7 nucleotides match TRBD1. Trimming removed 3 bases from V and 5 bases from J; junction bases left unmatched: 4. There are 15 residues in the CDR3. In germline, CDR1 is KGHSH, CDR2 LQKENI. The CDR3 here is CASSPTGADNSPLHF. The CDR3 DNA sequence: TGTGCCAGCTCACCTACAGGGGCAGATAATTCACCCCTCCACTTT.

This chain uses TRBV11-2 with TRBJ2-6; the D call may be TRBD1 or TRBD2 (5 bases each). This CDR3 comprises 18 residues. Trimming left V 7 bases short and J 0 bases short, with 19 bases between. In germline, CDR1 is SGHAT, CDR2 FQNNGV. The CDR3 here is CASIVGVGVGSGANVLTF. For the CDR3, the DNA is TGTGCCAGCATTGTGGGGGTGGGGGTTGGCTCTGGGGCCAACGTCCTGACTTTC.

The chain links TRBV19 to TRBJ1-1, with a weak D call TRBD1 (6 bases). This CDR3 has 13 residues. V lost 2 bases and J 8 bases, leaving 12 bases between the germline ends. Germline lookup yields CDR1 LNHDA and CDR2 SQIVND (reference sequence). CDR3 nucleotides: TGTGCCAGTAGTATATCGAAAGGGGGGGAAGCTTTCTTT. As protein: CASSISKGGEAFF. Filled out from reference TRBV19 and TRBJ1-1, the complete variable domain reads DGGITQSPKYLFRKEGQNVTLSCEQNLNHDAMYWYRQDPGQGLRLIYYSQIVNDFQKGDIAEGYSVSREKKESFPLTVTSAQKNPTAFYLCASSISKGGEAFFGQGTRLTVV.

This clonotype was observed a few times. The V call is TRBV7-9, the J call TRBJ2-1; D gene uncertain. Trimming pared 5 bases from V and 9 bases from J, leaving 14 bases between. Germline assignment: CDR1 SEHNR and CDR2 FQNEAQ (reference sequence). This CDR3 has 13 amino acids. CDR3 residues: CASSPSGGTEQFF. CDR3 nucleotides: TGTGCCAGCAGCCCCTCGGGCGGAACTGAGCAGTTCTTC.

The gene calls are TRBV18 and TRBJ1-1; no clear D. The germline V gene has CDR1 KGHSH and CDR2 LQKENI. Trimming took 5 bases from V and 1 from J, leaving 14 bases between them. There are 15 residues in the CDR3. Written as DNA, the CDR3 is TGTGCCAGCTCAGGAGACCTCGCGGCGAACACTGAAGCTTTCTTT. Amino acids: CASSGDLAANTEAFF.